The rows below give T cell receptor beta chains drawn from one sample of a study of T-cell reconstitution after alpha-beta-depleted transplantation in children. TCRdb independently ran MiXCR on the PCR reads; one entry per CDR3 protein. The top ten hold around a third of the sample, which has a few hundred thousand distinct CDR3 sequences, 25% to 30% seen once. This material consisted of PBMCs, taken before TCRalphabeta/CD19-depleted stem cell transplant. The source of these receptors is a boy less than two years old with Wiskott-Aldrich syndrome, due to receive a stem cell transplant. Each CDR3 is given with its conserved first and last residue. Each record gives: clone size, J gene, V gene, D gene, CDR3 protein, CDR3 DNA. The D gene is left open where the match is weak. For some rows the clone size is stated as once, few or many, or as a class when expanded; others skip it.

few,TRBJ2-7,TRBV12-3/TRBV12-4,-,CASSFMQGSYEQYF,TGTGCCAGCAGTTTTATGCAGGGTTCCTACGAGCAGTACTTC
-,TRBJ2-1,TRBV12-3/TRBV12-4,-,CASSSDFDTEQFF,TGTGCCAGCAGTTCAGACTTCGACACCGAGCAGTTCTTC
-,TRBJ2-2,TRBV5-1,-,CASSSGAGHTGELFF,TGCGCCAGCAGCTCCGGGGCGGGCCACACCGGGGAGCTGTTTTTT
-,TRBJ2-7,TRBV7-2,-,CASSRQSSYEQYF,TGTGCCAGCAGCCGACAGAGCTCCTACGAGCAGTACTTC
-,TRBJ1-3,TRBV12-3/TRBV12-4,-,CASSWTSGNTIYF,TGTGCCAGCAGTTGGACCTCTGGAAACACCATATATTTT
-,TRBJ2-7,TRBV7-9,-,CASSLAPGCEQYF,TGTGCCAGCAGCTTAGCGCCCGGGTGCGAGCAGTACTTC
once,TRBJ1-1,TRBV29-1,-,CSATGPIEAFF,TGCAGCGCAACGGGGCCCATCGAAGCTTTCTTT
few,TRBJ1-5,TRBV6-5,TRBD1,CASSYSWTGNQPQHF,TGTGCCAGCAGTTACTCGTGGACAGGGAATCAGCCCCAGCATTTT
-,TRBJ2-7,TRBV5-1,-,CASSGGTVYEQYF,TGCGCCAGCAGCGGCGGGACAGTGTACGAGCAGTACTTC
-,TRBJ1-5,TRBV7-8,-,CASSRSPGIQPQHF,TGTGCCAGCAGCCGCAGCCCCGGGATTCAGCCCCAGCATTTT
-,TRBJ1-3,TRBV25-1,-,CASSPPSGNTIYF,TGTGCCAGCAGTCCCCCCTCTGGAAACACCATATATTTT
-,TRBJ2-1,TRBV2,-,CASSPVAAGSYNEQFF,TGTGCCAGCAGCCCAGTAGCGGCCGGCTCCTACAATGAGCAGTTCTTC
-,TRBJ2-1,TRBV10-3,-,CAISAEGTYNEQFF,TGTGCCATCAGTGCAGAGGGTACCTACAATGAGCAGTTCTTC
-,TRBJ1-5,TRBV10-2,TRBD1,CASSAGQGGQPQHF,TGCGCCAGCAGTGCTGGGCAGGGGGGTCAGCCCCAGCATTTT
many,TRBJ2-1,TRBV7-6,-,CASSLVGGLSYNEQFF,TGTGCCAGCAGCTTAGTTGGCGGACTCTCCTACAATGAGCAGTTCTTC
-,TRBJ2-2,TRBV5-1,-,CASKGGADPNTGELFF,TGCGCCAGCAAGGGGGGGGCTGACCCGAACACCGGGGAGCTGTTTTTT
-,TRBJ2-1,TRBV12-3/TRBV12-4,TRBD1,CASVTRGQVNNEQFF,TGTGCCAGCGTTACACGAGGACAGGTCAACAATGAGCAGTTCTTC
-,TRBJ1-4,TRBV20-1,TRBD1,CSAEGAPTNEKLFF,TGCAGTGCAGAGGGGGCCCCAACTAATGAAAAACTGTTTTTT
few,TRBJ2-2,TRBV12-5,-,CASGPLGQLENTGELFF,TGTGCTAGTGGTCCGTTAGGACAACTCGAGAACACCGGGGAGCTGTTTTTT
-,TRBJ1-5,TRBV2,-,CARRGLGCSNQPQHF,TGTGCCAGAAGGGGGTTGGGTTGTAGCAATCAGCCCCAGCATTTT
-,TRBJ2-7,TRBV12-3/TRBV12-4,-,CASSLKGSTYEQYF,TGTGCCAGCAGTTTAAAGGGGTCTACCTACGAGCAGTACTTC
-,TRBJ2-1,TRBV20-1,TRBD1,CSARGTGGRDEQFF,TGCAGTGCTAGGGGGACAGGGGGCAGGGATGAGCAGTTCTTC
-,TRBJ1-2,TRBV28,-,CASSLWGYTF,TGTGCCAGCAGTTTATGGGGCTACACCTTC
-,TRBJ2-7,TRBV5-5,TRBD1,CASSTSGTGTYEQYF,TGTGCCAGCAGCACCTCCGGGACAGGGACCTACGAGCAGTACTTC
few,TRBJ2-1,TRBV11-1,-,CASSLLLGEQFF,TGTGCCAGCAGCTTACTTCTAGGTGAGCAGTTCTTC
-,TRBJ1-1,TRBV15,-,CATSSPDRNTEAFF,TGTGCCACCAGCAGCCCCGACCGGAACACTGAAGCTTTCTTT
-,TRBJ2-5,TRBV5-1,TRBD1,CASSLVAGGATQYF,TGCGCCAGCAGCTTGGTGGCAGGGGGAGCGACCCAGTACTTC
-,TRBJ1-5,TRBV5-5,-,CASSPEGRIINQPQHF,TGTGCCAGCAGCCCCGAAGGACGGATTATCAATCAGCCCCAGCATTTT
-,TRBJ2-1,TRBV10-3,TRBD2,CAINQAGLHNEQFF,TGTGCCATCAATCAAGCGGGGCTACACAATGAGCAGTTCTTC
-,TRBJ1-5,TRBV30,-,CAWSLGQSNQPQHF,TGTGCCTGGAGCCTTGGGCAAAGCAATCAGCCCCAGCATTTT
-,TRBJ2-5,TRBV5-1,-,CASTNPKETQYF,TGCGCCAGCACAAACCCCAAAGAGACCCAGTACTTC
few,TRBJ2-3,TRBV10-2,TRBD2,CASSASGTTDTQYF,TGCGCCAGCAGTGCTAGCGGGACAACAGATACGCAGTATTTT
-,TRBJ2-1,TRBV7-6,-,CVSSPVGGPFNEQFF,TGTGTCAGCAGCCCAGTCGGGGGACCTTTCAATGAGCAGTTCTTC
-,TRBJ1-2,TRBV9,-,CASSVQTRFGYTF,TGTGCCAGCAGCGTCCAAACCCGGTTCGGCTACACCTTC
-,TRBJ2-1,TRBV20-1,TRBD2,CSVLGLAAERSSYNEQFF,TGCAGTGTCCTCGGACTAGCGGCAGAGAGATCCTCCTACAATGAGCAGTTCTTC
few,TRBJ2-7,TRBV27,TRBD1,CASSLKQGASYEQYF,TGTGCCAGCAGTTTAAAACAGGGGGCCTCCTACGAGCAGTACTTC
-,TRBJ2-2,TRBV6-5,TRBD2,CASSSLTSGRASTGELFF,TGTGCCAGCAGTTCCTTAACTAGCGGGAGGGCCTCCACCGGGGAGCTGTTTTTT